The T cell receptor beta chain described here comes from a study of regulatory and conventional T cells in RAG deficiency. Notes on the study in general: Sorted Omenn CD25-high CD127-low cells may not be bona fide Tregs. Other subsets showed approximately 10-fold reductions, but Treg unique TCR beta sequences fell roughly 93-fold in these patients.

The sorted conventional CD4+ T cells were CD25-low and CD127-high, with genomic DNA sequenced. About this clone itself: Its antigen remains unidentified.

The assay was immunoSEQ multiplex PCR, and TCRdb's table has in-frame clones only and misses some. The sample comprises more than 8,500 clones, around 96% of which are singletons, and almost 1.5% rests with the top ten. CDR1 SNHLY and CDR2 FYNNEI come from the germline V gene. CDR3 size: 13 residues. J lost 0 bases, V lost 6 bases, and 0 bases had no gene match. The chain links TRBV2 to TRBJ1-1, with 8 bases aligning to TRBD1. The source of this sequence is a human donor with RAG deficiency presenting as severe combined immunodeficiency. The sample was CD4+ effector T cells sorted from blood. The CDR3 protein is CASRGQVNTEAFF. CDR3 bases: TGTGCCAGCAGGGGACAGGTGAACACTGAAGCTTTCTTT. Combining the CDR3 with reference TRBV2 and TRBJ1-1 gives the whole variable domain EPEVTQTPSHQVTQMGQEVILRCVPISNHLYFYWYRQILGQKVEFLVSFYNNEISEKSEIFDDQFSVERPDGSNFTLKIRSTKLEDSAMYFCASRGQVNTEAFFGQGTRLTVV.